A selection of T cell receptor beta chains follows, all from one sample in a study of vaccination effects on CD4 cells after COVID-19. No cognate antigen is known for these TCRs. Method: immunoSEQ multiplex PCR; TCRdb's copy keeps in-frame clones and lacks some. The sample records around 79,000 clones, approximately 81% being singletons. This specimen was CD4+ T cells from PBMCs cultured with HCoV-229E spike peptides, taken before COVID-19 vaccination. These receptors originate from a human donor who received a COVID-19 vaccine. The CDR3 runs from the conserved cysteine through the conserved F or W. The D gene is left open where the match is weak. Size is stated for part of the rows, as once, few or many counts, or as a class when the clone is expanded.

j_call,v_call,d_call,clone_size,cdr3_aa,cdr3_nt
TRBJ2-5,TRBV3-1/TRBV3-2,TRBD1,.,CASSYRGQGGTQYF,TGTGCCAGCAGCTACAGAGGACAGGGAGGGACCCAGTACTTC
TRBJ2-2,TRBV19,TRBD2,.,CASSLVLAGASSGELFF,TGTGCCAGTAGTCTCGTACTAGCGGGGGCCTCGAGTGGGGAGCTGTTTTTT
TRBJ1-4,TRBV6-2/TRBV6-3,.,.,CASSQQGLTNEKLFF,TGTGCCAGCAGTCAACAGGGTTTAACTAATGAAAAACTGTTTTTT
TRBJ2-3,TRBV19,.,.,CASSIDPGGTADTQYF,TGTGCCAGTAGTATAGACCCAGGGGGGACGGCAGATACGCAGTATTTT
TRBJ1-1,TRBV6-5,.,once,CASRSHLGDTEAFF,TGTGCCAGCAGGTCCCATTTGGGGGACACTGAAGCTTTCTTT
TRBJ2-6,TRBV19,.,once,CASRIWSSGANVLTF,TGTGCCAGTAGAATCTGGAGCTCTGGGGCCAACGTCCTGACTTTC
TRBJ2-3,TRBV5-1,.,.,CASSGGTEGADTQYF,TGCGCCAGCAGCGGGGGGACAGAAGGAGCAGATACGCAGTATTTT
TRBJ2-5,TRBV5-4,TRBD2,.,CASSLIGGAETQYF,TGTGCCAGCAGCCTCATCGGGGGGGCGGAGACCCAGTACTTC
TRBJ1-4,TRBV7-2,TRBD1,few,CASSFTTGGINEKLFF,TGTGCCAGCAGCTTCACGACAGGGGGCATTAATGAAAAACTGTTTTTT
TRBJ2-5,TRBV5-1,TRBD2,.,CASSFSGEETQYF,TGCGCCAGCAGCTTTAGCGGGGAAGAGACCCAGTACTTC
TRBJ1-1,TRBV28,.,.,CASSLFDLEAFF,TGTGCCAGCAGTTTATTCGATCTTGAAGCTTTCTTT
TRBJ2-2,TRBV6-5,TRBD1,.,CASSGQGWAGELFF,TGTGCCAGCAGCGGACAGGGTTGGGCCGGGGAGCTGTTTTTT
TRBJ2-2,TRBV24-1,.,.,CATSVPVTGELFF,TGTGCCACCAGTGTCCCGGTGACCGGGGAGCTGTTTTTT
TRBJ2-4,TRBV7-9,TRBD2,.,CASSRPGGAISKNIQYF,TGTGCCAGCAGCCGCCCGGGGGGGGCTATATCCAAAAACATTCAGTACTTC
TRBJ1-2,TRBV6-6,.,once,CASRASGEDYGYTF,TGTGCCAGCAGGGCGTCGGGAGAGGACTATGGCTACACCTTC
TRBJ2-4,TRBV7-2,TRBD1,.,CASSPRTGAENIQYF,TGTGCCAGCAGCCCAAGGACAGGGGCGGAAAACATTCAGTACTTC
TRBJ2-5,TRBV28,.,.,CASTLKTGRNQETQYF,TGTGCCAGCACTCTTAAGACAGGGAGGAACCAAGAGACCCAGTACTTC
TRBJ2-1,TRBV3-1/TRBV3-2,TRBD2,.,CASSQGRGEFF,TGTGCCAGCAGCCAAGGGCGGGGGGAGTTCTTC
TRBJ1-1,TRBV19,.,.,CASSIWAAGSEAFF,TGTGCCAGTAGTATCTGGGCAGCCGGGTCTGAAGCTTTCTTT
TRBJ1-6,TRBV6-2/TRBV6-3,.,few,CASSYSQTNSPLHF,TGTGCCAGCAGTTACAGCCAGACGAATTCACCCCTCCACTTT
TRBJ2-3,TRBV5-1,.,once,CASSLGHSSSTDTQYF,TGCGCCAGCAGCTTGGGTCACAGCTCTAGCACAGATACGCAGTATTTT
TRBJ1-6,TRBV20-1,.,.,CSASFQGPYNSPLHF,TGCAGTGCTAGTTTTCAGGGGCCCTATAATTCACCCCTCCACTTT
TRBJ2-3,TRBV9,TRBD1,.,CASSVQGAGTQYF,TGTGCCAGCAGCGTCCAGGGGGCGGGAACGCAGTATTTT
TRBJ2-3,TRBV24-1,.,once,CATSESDGKSTDTQYF,TGTGCCACCAGTGAGTCCGACGGGAAGAGCACAGATACGCAGTATTTT
TRBJ1-2,TRBV7-9,.,.,CASSNRGGYGYTF,TGTGCCAGCAGCAATCGGGGAGGCTATGGCTACACCTTC
TRBJ2-1,TRBV24-1,TRBD2,.,CATSAVAGDSYNEQFF,TGTGCCACCAGTGCCGTAGCGGGGGACTCCTACAATGAGCAGTTCTTC
TRBJ2-2,TRBV7-2,TRBD1,once,CASSPGQGWELFF,TGTGCCAGCAGCCCCGGACAGGGCTGGGAGCTGTTTTTT
TRBJ1-6,TRBV28,.,.,CASTRRSGYGSPLHF,TGTGCCAGCACCCGGAGGTCAGGGTACGGATCACCCCTCCACTTT
TRBJ1-1,TRBV27,TRBD1,.,CASSLPGQGDTEAFF,TGTGCCAGCAGTTTACCTGGACAGGGGGATACTGAAGCTTTCTTT
TRBJ2-6,TRBV18,.,.,CASSPLAVRSGANVLTF,TGTGCCAGCTCACCACTAGCGGTTAGGTCTGGGGCCAACGTCCTGACTTTC
TRBJ2-3,TRBV28,.,.,CASSFSSTTDTQYF,TGTGCCAGCAGTTTCTCCAGCACCACAGATACGCAGTATTTT
TRBJ2-3,TRBV9,TRBD1,once,CASSLRQGTTDTQYF,TGTGCCAGCAGCCTCCGACAGGGGACCACAGATACGCAGTATTTT
TRBJ2-1,TRBV9,TRBD2,.,CASSSAGGPFGEQFF,TGTGCCAGCAGCTCAGCGGGGGGGCCGTTTGGTGAGCAGTTCTTC
TRBJ2-2,TRBV5-4,.,.,CASSSPTGAGTGELFF,TGTGCCAGCAGCTCACCGACGGGGGCGGGCACCGGGGAGCTGTTTTTT
TRBJ2-1,TRBV19,.,.,CASSPRQSSYNEQFF,TGTGCCAGTAGCCCTAGACAGTCATCCTACAATGAGCAGTTCTTC
TRBJ2-1,TRBV5-1,TRBD2,.,CASSFQLAGNNNEQFF,TGCGCCAGCAGCTTCCAATTAGCGGGGAATAACAATGAGCAGTTCTTC
TRBJ1-5,TRBV9,.,.,CASSAGTGNQPQHF,TGTGCCAGCAGCGCGGGGACGGGCAATCAGCCCCAGCATTTT
TRBJ1-2,TRBV5-4,TRBD1,.,CASSLVGQGPSLYGYTF,TGTGCCAGCAGCTTAGTCGGACAGGGCCCCTCTCTCTATGGCTACACCTTC
TRBJ1-2,TRBV27,TRBD1,.,CASSPRTGNGYTF,TGTGCCAGCAGTCCCCGGACAGGGAACGGCTACACCTTC
TRBJ1-1,TRBV5-4,.,once,CASSGQRRGNTEAFF,TGTGCCAGCAGCGGCCAACGCAGGGGGAACACTGAAGCTTTCTTT
TRBJ1-5,TRBV6-5,.,.,CASRSLWNQPQHF,TGTGCCAGCAGATCCCTATGGAATCAGCCCCAGCATTTT
TRBJ1-1,TRBV19,TRBD1,few,CASSARTGIEAFF,TGTGCCAGTAGTGCCCGGACAGGGATTGAAGCTTTCTTT
TRBJ1-2,TRBV6-6,.,few,CASSTGANGYTF,TGTGCCAGCAGTACAGGTGCTAATGGCTACACCTTC
TRBJ2-3,TRBV2,.,.,CASSSGDTQYF,TGTGCCAGCAGTTCGGGGGATACGCAGTATTTT
TRBJ1-1,TRBV5-1,TRBD1,few,CASTEGGRSEAFF,TGCGCCAGCACCGAAGGGGGCAGATCTGAAGCTTTCTTT
TRBJ1-2,TRBV4-1,TRBD1,.,CASSQGQGTGVYGYTF,TGCGCCAGCAGCCAAGGACAGGGGACGGGAGTGTATGGCTACACCTTC
TRBJ1-6,TRBV7-8,TRBD1,once,CASSPRDRGSPLHF,TGTGCCAGCAGCCCCAGGGACAGGGGGTCACCCCTCCACTTT
TRBJ1-1,TRBV5-4,.,.,CASSLAGGSRRDGAFF,TGTGCCAGCAGCTTGGCCGGGGGTTCCAGGAGAGATGGGGCTTTCTTT
TRBJ1-2,TRBV9,.,.,CASSADPPQGYTF,TGTGCCAGCAGCGCAGATCCTCCCCAGGGCTACACCTTC
TRBJ2-3,TRBV6-5,.,.,CASVRRGASPDTQYF,TGTGCCAGCGTTAGAAGAGGGGCTAGTCCAGATACGCAGTATTTT
TRBJ2-1,TRBV7-3,TRBD1,.,CASSIDRENEQFF,TGTGCCAGCAGTATCGACAGGGAGAATGAGCAGTTCTTC
TRBJ1-1,TRBV11-2,.,.,CASSPRRLLNTEAFF,TGTGCCAGCAGCCCCCGTCGGTTACTGAACACTGAAGCTTTCTTT